Listed here are 21 T cell receptor beta chains from one sample, sequenced in a study of cytomegalovirus exposure and HLA in healthy donors. Profiling relied on immunoSEQ multiplex PCR, and the TCRdb table lists in-frame clones only, not all of them. This sample has under 250,000 clones, with about 87% found just once. The specimen sequenced was PBMCs. These receptors were obtained from a man in his late teens or twenties in good health and CMV-seronegative.

This chain links TRBV2 with TRBJ1-6; D may be TRBD1 (6 bases). This CDR3 has 13 residues. Looked up from germline, CDR1 is SNHLY and CDR2 is FYNNEI. V was clipped by 10 bases and J by 7 bases, with 14 bases between them. The CDR3: CATNGQLNSPLHF. In nucleotides, the CDR3 is TGTGCCACAAATGGACAGCTAAATTCACCCCTCCACTTT.

The rearrangement joins TRBV7-9 to TRBJ2-3; the match to TRBD2 covers 8 bases. After removal of 10 bases from V and 3 bases from J, the junction contained 9 bases not matched to a gene. The germline V gene encodes CDR1 SEHNR and CDR2 FQNEAQ (reference sequence). The CDR3 totals 14 residues. CDR3 region: CATVAGRFTDTQYF. The CDR3, as DNA: TGTGCCACCGTAGCGGGGCGTTTTACAGATACGCAGTATTTT.

This chain connects TRBV2 to TRBJ2-1; D may be TRBD2 (6 bases). The CDR3 is 16 residues long. V was trimmed by 10 bases and J by 0 bases, leaving 19 bases between them. Germline CDR1 reads SNHLY; CDR2 reads FYNNEI. In DNA form, the CDR3 reads TGTGCCATTACGGGGACTTCCCTCTACTCCTACAATGAGCAGTTCTTC. Translated, it gives CAITGTSLYSYNEQFF.

The V and J genes are TRBV6-5 and TRBJ2-7; perhaps TRBD1 as D (6 bases). Looked up from germline, CDR1 is MNHEY and CDR2 is SVGAGI. The CDR3 is made up of 14 amino acids. The V end was cut by 5 bases, the J end by 7 bases, with 18 bases between. The DNA for the CDR3 is TGTGCCAGCAGTCTTCGGGACACCTCGACTGAGCAGTACTTC. Translation gives CASSLRDTSTEQYF.

V usage is TRBV2 and J usage is TRBJ1-4; TRBD1 matches at 9 bases. Germline CDR1 is SNHLY and CDR2 is FYNNEI. The CDR3 spans 15 residues. The V and J ends lost 6 bases and 5 bases, in that order; junction bases with no gene match: 7. CDR3 sequence (DNA): TGTGCCAGCAGCCCAGGACAGGGGAGGAATGAAAAACTGTTTTTT. It encodes CASSPGQGRNEKLFF.

V is TRBV28 and J is TRBJ1-5; D remains unclear. Trimming took off 6 bases at V and 2 bases at J, with 14 bases between the two ends. The germline gives CDR1 MDHEN, CDR2 SYDVKM. The CDR3 totals 15 residues. The CDR3 sequence is CASRPPGLGNQPQHF. The CDR3 DNA is TGTGCCAGCAGGCCGCCGGGTTTAGGCAATCAGCCCCAGCATTTT. Together with reference TRBV28 and TRBJ1-5, the CDR3 gives the full variable domain: DVKVTQSSRYLVKRTGEKVFLECVQDMDHENMFWYRQDPGLGLRLIYFSYDVKMKEKGDIPEGYSVSREKKERFSLILESASTNQTSMYLCASRPPGLGNQPQHFGDGTRLSIL.

V gene TRBV15 combines with J gene TRBJ2-2; D is perhaps TRBD2 (6 bases). Deletions cut 3 bases from V and 7 bases from J, with 9 bases between. CDR3 length equals 13 residues. Germline CDR1 reads LNHNV; CDR2 reads YYDKDF (reference sequence). CDR3 amino acids: CATSRAGGGELFF. In DNA, the CDR3 is TGTGCCACCAGCAGGGCCGGGGGCGGGGAGCTGTTTTTT. The complete variable domain, with remaining parts taken from reference TRBV15 and TRBJ2-2, reads DAMVIQNPRYQVTQFGKPVTLSCSQTLNHNVMYWYQQKSSQAPKLLFHYYDKDFNNEADTPDNFQSRRPNTSFCFLDIRSPGLGDTAMYLCATSRAGGGELFFGEGSRLTVL.

V usage is TRBV4-3 and J usage is TRBJ1-6; D gene uncertain. The V and J ends lost 0 bases and 8 bases respectively, with 8 bases between them. CDR1 is LGHNA and CDR2 is YSLEER in the germline V gene. This CDR3 is 14 amino acids long. The CDR3 nucleotides are TGCGCCAGCAGCCAAGACAGGTGGGATTCACCCCTCCACTTT. It specifies CASSQDRWDSPLHF.

Comments on this clone: The junction departs from germline at one end; a sequencing error may be responsible. This chain uses TRBV7-7 with TRBJ2-5; weak D call: TRBD1 (6 bases). The CDR3 runs 13 residues. Germline V gene lookup returns CDR1 SSHAT and CDR2 FNYEAQ (reference sequence). The CDR3 nucleotides read TGTGCTAGCAGCCCTACAGGGACGGAGACCCAGTACTTC. Translated, it gives CASSPTGTETQYF.

The chain has TRBV30 and TRBJ1-5; D gene uncertain. This CDR3 comprises 14 residues. The germline CDR1 and CDR2 sequences are GTSNPN and SVGIG (reference sequence). The V end lost 5 bases, the J end lost 5 bases, and 16 bases lay between the germline ends. Written as DNA, the CDR3 is TGTGCCTGGGGTGGGCGCAGGCCAGATCAGCCCCAGCATTTT. This gives the protein CAWGGRRPDQPQHF.

CDR3 bases: TGTGCCAGCAGTGAATGGACAAGGCTGTTTTTT. Amino acid sequence: CASSEWTRLFF. The rearrangement joins TRBV25-1 to TRBJ1-4, with a possible D match to TRBD1 (5 bases). Trimming pared 1 base from V and 14 bases from J, leaving 8 bases between. CDR3 length: 11 amino acids. CDR1 MGHDK and CDR2 SYGVNS come from the germline V gene.

V is TRBV27 and J is TRBJ1-5, with 7 bases identical to TRBD1. The CDR3 has 17 residues. CDR1 is MNHEY and CDR2 is SMNVEV in the germline V gene (reference sequence). The V and J ends lost 5 bases and 0 bases, in that order; junction bases with no gene match: 10. The CDR3 DNA follows: TGTGCCAGCAGTACACAGGGGCGATCCGATAGCAATCAGCCCCAGCATTTT. Translated, it gives CASSTQGRSDSNQPQHF.

The chain has TRBV7-9 and TRBJ2-3; 8 positions agree with TRBD2. Germline values: CDR1 SEHNR, CDR2 FQNEAQ (reference sequence). V gave up 3 bases and J gave up 3 bases; unmatched junction bases: 2. The CDR3 is 14 amino acids. DNA of the CDR3: TGTGCCAGCAGCTTCGGCGGGGGGACAGATACGCAGTATTTT. Translated: CASSFGGGTDTQYF. The whole variable domain, remainder taken from reference TRBV7-9 and TRBJ2-3, is DTGVSQNPRHKITKRGQNVTFRCDPISEHNRLYWYRQTLGQGPEFLTYFQNEAQLEKSRLLSDRFSAERPKGSFSTLEIQRTEQGDSAMYLCASSFGGGTDTQYFGPGTRLTVL.

The V and J genes are TRBV4-3 and TRBJ1-3; D is undetermined. This CDR3 contains 15 residues. The ends were cut back, 2 bases at V and 0 bases at J, with 8 bases in the middle. From germline, CDR1 is LGHNA and CDR2 YSLEER. The CDR3 nucleotides are TGCGCCAGCAGCCAATCCGCTAGCTCTGGAAACACCATATATTTT. Protein product: CASSQSASSGNTIYF.

The rearrangement links TRBV5-1 to TRBJ2-3, with TRBD1 identical over 8 bases. The germline CDR1 and CDR2 sequences are SGHRS and YFSETQ. The V and J ends lost 2 bases and 6 bases, in that order; junction bases with no gene match: 2. There are 13 residues in the CDR3. CDR3 coding DNA: TGCGCCAGCAGCTTCCAGGGGGCTGATACGCAGTATTTT. Its protein product is CASSFQGADTQYF.

This rearrangement joins TRBV2 to TRBJ1-2, with TRBD1 matching over 9 bases. This CDR3 has 13 amino acids. CDR1 is SNHLY, CDR2 FYNNEI, per germline. Trimming cost V 7 bases and J 8 bases; bases outside gene matches: 8. The CDR3 spells CASTLGQGIGYTF. CDR3 DNA: TGTGCCAGCACATTGGGACAGGGAATAGGCTACACCTTC.

The chain links TRBV28 to TRBJ2-1; D ambiguous. V lost 2 bases and J 6 bases, leaving 8 bases between the germline ends. The CDR3 runs to 13 residues. Per the germline V gene, CDR1 is MDHEN and CDR2 is SYDVKM. In DNA, the CDR3 is TGTGCCAGCAGTTTAGTCTCCCTCAATGAGCAGTTCTTC. Translating gives CASSLVSLNEQFF.

This sequence joins TRBV28 and TRBJ2-7, with 11 bases matching TRBD2. After removal of 5 bases from V and 4 bases from J, the junction contained 7 bases not matched to a gene. CDR1 is MDHEN, CDR2 SYDVKM, per germline. The CDR3 is 15 amino acids. The CDR3 DNA reads TGTGCCAGCAGTCGGACTAGCGGGTATTTGTACGAGCAGTACTTC. Translating it yields CASSRTSGYLYEQYF.

This clone was counted between two and nine times. The chain employs TRBV7-6 and TRBJ2-7, with D perhaps TRBD2 (6 bases). The CDR3 runs to 15 residues. The germline gives CDR1 SGHVS, CDR2 FNYEAQ. Trimming left V 5 bases short and J 6 bases short, with 20 bases between. The CDR3 region is CASSLQAGAEREQYF. The CDR3 DNA is TGTGCCAGCAGCCTTCAAGCGGGTGCCGAGCGCGAGCAGTACTTC.

The chain carries TRBV10-3 and TRBJ1-1; tentative D call: TRBD1 (5 bases). This CDR3 has 11 residues. Trimming pared 6 bases from V and 5 bases from J, leaving 7 bases between. Germline-derived CDR1 and CDR2 are ENHRY and SYGVKD. DNA of the CDR3: TGTGCCATCAGCGGGGGGACTGAAGCTTTCTTT. It encodes CAISGGTEAFF.

The gene calls are TRBV6-6 and TRBJ2-7; D perhaps matches TRBD1 (7 bases). The CDR3 is made up of 16 amino acids. Deletions cut 5 bases from V and 3 bases from J, with 20 bases between. Germline CDR1 reads MNHNY; CDR2 reads SVGAGI (reference sequence). CDR3: CASSGGTGDSFYEQYF. The CDR3 DNA reads as TGTGCCAGCAGTGGAGGAACAGGGGACTCTTTCTACGAGCAGTACTTC.